This T cell receptor beta chain was observed in a study of vaccination effects on CD4 cells after COVID-19. The CDR3 runs to 15 residues. Deletions cut 4 bases from V and 1 base from J, with 13 bases between. Germline CDR1 reads SSHAT; CDR2 reads FNYEAQ (reference sequence). The table came from immunoSEQ multiplex PCR; TCRdb's copy has only in-frame clones and leaves some out. The data show 21,000 or so clones, 76% seen once. Expansion of antigen-specific CD4+ T cells with viral peptide pools was carried out by the ViraFEST assay before sequencing. When around 9 days of culture had elapsed, CD4+ T cells were isolated. Either the BNT162b2 or mRNA-1273 vaccine was given to participants in two doses. On this clone: Its antigen is unknown.

This receptor was taken from a human donor who received a COVID-19 vaccine. The sequencing here drew on CD4+ T cells from PBMCs cultured with HCoV-229E spike peptides, taken after COVID-19 vaccination. The rearrangement uses TRBV7-7 and TRBJ2-5, with D uncertain. The CDR3 sequence is CASSSGRKIQETQYF. The CDR3 DNA sequence: TGTGCCAGCAGCTCTGGTCGAAAGATCCAAGAGACCCAGTACTTC.